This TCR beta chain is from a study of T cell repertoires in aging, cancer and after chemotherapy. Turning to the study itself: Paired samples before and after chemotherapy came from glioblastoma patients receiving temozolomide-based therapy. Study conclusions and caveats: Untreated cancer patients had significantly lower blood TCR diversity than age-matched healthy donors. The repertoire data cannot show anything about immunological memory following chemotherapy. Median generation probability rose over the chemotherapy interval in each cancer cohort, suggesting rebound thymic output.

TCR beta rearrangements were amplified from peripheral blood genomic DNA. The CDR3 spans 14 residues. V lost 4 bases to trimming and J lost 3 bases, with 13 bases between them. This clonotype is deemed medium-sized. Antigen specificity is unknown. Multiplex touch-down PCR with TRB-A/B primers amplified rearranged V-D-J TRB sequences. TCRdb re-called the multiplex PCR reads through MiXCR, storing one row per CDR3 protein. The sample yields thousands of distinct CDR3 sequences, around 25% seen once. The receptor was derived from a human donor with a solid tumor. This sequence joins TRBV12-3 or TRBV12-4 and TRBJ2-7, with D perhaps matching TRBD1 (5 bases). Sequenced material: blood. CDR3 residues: CASSSISRDYEQYF. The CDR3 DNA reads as TGTGCCAGCAGTTCGATTAGCAGGGACTACGAGCAGTACTTC.